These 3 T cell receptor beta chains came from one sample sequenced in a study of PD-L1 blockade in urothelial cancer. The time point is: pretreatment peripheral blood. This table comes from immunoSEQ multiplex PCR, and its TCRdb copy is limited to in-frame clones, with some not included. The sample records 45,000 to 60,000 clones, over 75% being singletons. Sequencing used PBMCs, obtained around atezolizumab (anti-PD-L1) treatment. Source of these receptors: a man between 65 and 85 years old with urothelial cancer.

The CDR3 is CASSVRGEFQETQYF. The CDR3 DNA follows: TGTGCCAGCAGCGTCAGAGGAGAGTTCCAAGAGACCCAGTACTTC. The chain employs TRBV9 and TRBJ2-5; D gene unclear. CDR1 and CDR2 from the germline V gene are SGDLS and YYNGEE. V was trimmed by 2 bases and J by 1 base, leaving 12 bases between them. This CDR3 region has 15 residues.

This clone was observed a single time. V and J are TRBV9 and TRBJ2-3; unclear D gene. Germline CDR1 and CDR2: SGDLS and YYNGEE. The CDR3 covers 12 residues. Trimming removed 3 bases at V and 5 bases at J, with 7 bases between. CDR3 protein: CASSALGDTQYF. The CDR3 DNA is TGTGCCAGCAGCGCCCTCGGAGATACGCAGTATTTT.

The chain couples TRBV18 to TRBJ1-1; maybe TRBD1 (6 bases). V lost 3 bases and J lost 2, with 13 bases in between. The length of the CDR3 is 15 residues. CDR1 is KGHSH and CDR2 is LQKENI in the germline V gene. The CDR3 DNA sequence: TGTGCCAGCTCACCTCGACGGGACATTAACACTGAAGCTTTCTTT. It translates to CASSPRRDINTEAFF.